Below, 9 T cell receptor beta chains from the same sample are listed, as sequenced in a study of T cell changes during pregnancy in multiple sclerosis. Sequenced by immunoSEQ multiplex PCR; TCRdb stores in-frame clones only, minus some. The sample includes under 70,000 clones, roughly 91% of them seen just once. The source was peripheral blood, collected in the second trimester of pregnancy. The receptors shown here come from a female donor with multiple sclerosis, enrolled in a pregnancy study.

The chain has TRBV4-3 and TRBJ2-1; unclear D gene. V shed 2 bases and J shed 8 bases, with 7 bases lying between them. There are 12 residues in the CDR3. Germline V CDR1 and CDR2: LGHNA, YSLEER. As DNA, the CDR3 is TGCGCCAGCAGCCAAAGCCGCGATGAGCAGTTCTTC. It codes for CASSQSRDEQFF.

V usage is TRBV2 and J usage is TRBJ1-5; D not certain. The germline V gene encodes CDR1 SNHLY and CDR2 FYNNEI. CDR3 length: 14 residues. Trimming took 4 bases from V and 4 from J, leaving 11 bases between them. The CDR3 loop is CASSGFMFNQPQHF. CDR3 coding DNA: TGTGCCAGCAGTGGTTTCATGTTTAATCAGCCCCAGCATTTT.

The CDR3 coding sequence is TGTGCCAGCTCACCCGGCCGAGCGGGAATCGGGGAGCTGTTTTTT. Protein: CASSPGRAGIGELFF. The gene calls are TRBV18 and TRBJ2-2, with TRBD2 matching over 7 bases. The CDR3 is 15 amino acids. Germline lookup yields CDR1 KGHSH and CDR2 LQKENI. V shed 3 bases, J shed 7 bases, and the junction held 8 bases outside the gene matches.

This clone was counted a single time. The chain employs TRBV9 and TRBJ2-6; 7 bases agree with TRBD2. With V trimmed by 3 bases and J by 2 bases, 14 bases remained unmatched. Germline values: CDR1 SGDLS, CDR2 YYNGEE. The CDR3 extends over 19 amino acids. The CDR3 DNA reads TGTGCCAGCAGCGCCGGGAGGTTCGACCTCCTCACTGGGGCCAACGTCCTGACTTTC. Protein sequence: CASSAGRFDLLTGANVLTF.

The chain recombines TRBV5-4 with TRBJ2-1; no clear D. Trimming cost V 0 bases and J 7 bases, with 17 bases left between them. The CDR3 is 16 residues long. CDR1 is SGHNT, CDR2 YYREEE, per germline (reference sequence). This CDR3 reads CASSLAFRSPANEQFF. The CDR3 DNA reads as TGTGCCAGCAGCTTGGCCTTTCGGAGTCCGGCGAATGAGCAGTTCTTC.

The chain has TRBV7-8 and TRBJ2-6, with 7 bases matching TRBD1. Germline values: CDR1 SGHVS, CDR2 FQNEAQ. There are 19 residues in the CDR3. With 5 bases clipped from V and 0 bases from J, the junction kept 13 bases outside the gene matches. DNA of the CDR3: TGTGCCAGCAGCGCCCGAAGGGGACAGCCCTTCTCTGGGGCCAACGTCCTGACTTTC. This gives the protein CASSARRGQPFSGANVLTF.

The V gene is TRBV10-3, the J gene TRBJ1-5; TRBD1 agrees at 7 bases. Germline CDR1 and CDR2: ENHRY and SYGVKD. The J segment lost 6 bases and the V segment lost 8 bases, leaving 7 bases of the junction unmatched. This CDR3 contains 13 residues. CDR3 sequence reads: CAISQGVTQPQHF. The CDR3 DNA follows: TGTGCCATCTCCCAGGGGGTCACTCAGCCCCAGCATTTT.

This clone was counted a few times. The chain is built from TRBV30 and TRBJ1-6; D is possibly TRBD1 (5 bases). Germline-derived CDR1 and CDR2 are GTSNPN and SVGIG (reference sequence). Trimming took off 4 bases at V and 10 bases at J, with 17 bases between the two ends. This CDR3 comprises 14 residues. CDR3 DNA sequence: TGTGCCTGGAATCTAGCGGGGCCGGGATCACCCCTCCACTTT. It specifies CAWNLAGPGSPLHF.

The genes are TRBV21-1 and TRBJ2-5; the listed D gene, TRBD2, was not tested against the DNA. TRBV21-1 is shown as a pseudogene. This CDR3 is 12 amino acids long. Written as DNA, the CDR3 is TGTGCCAGCAGCTTTCGCCAAGAGACCCAGTACTTC. Protein: CASSFRQETQYF.